These 11 T cell receptor beta chains came from one sample sequenced in a study of identical twins. Via MiXCR, TCRdb re-called the 5' RACE reads, giving one row per CDR3 protein. The sample consists of 470,000 or so distinct CDR3 sequences, less than 25% of them appearing once. These sequences were also reported in another study, on T cells expressing NK-cell markers.

Sequencing was done on a sample of CD4+ T cells sorted from blood. These receptors came from a woman younger than 30 in good health.

The gene calls are TRBV9 and TRBJ2-7; 8 bases align to TRBD1. CDR1 is SGDLS and CDR2 is YYNGEE in the germline V gene. With 0 bases clipped from V and 2 bases from J, the junction kept 7 bases outside the gene matches. This CDR3 region has 16 residues. The CDR3 nucleotides read TGTGCCAGCAGCGTAGCACATACAGGGGGTACCTACGAGCAGTACTTC. It yields the protein CASSVAHTGGTYEQYF.

The chain is built from TRBV20-1 and TRBJ2-1; 9 bases align to TRBD2. This CDR3 is 15 amino acids long. V gave up 1 base and J gave up 6 bases; unmatched junction bases: 7. Looked up from germline, CDR1 is DFQATT and CDR2 is SNEGSKA (reference sequence). The CDR3 DNA sequence: TGCAGTGCTAGAGTACCGGGACTAGCCTTCAATGAGCAGTTCTTC. Encoded protein: CSARVPGLAFNEQFF.

The chain is built from TRBV5-8 and TRBJ2-1; unclear D gene. Trimming cost V 4 bases and J 10 bases, with 15 bases left between them. Looked up from germline, CDR1 is SGHTS and CDR2 is YDEGEE. CDR3 length: 13 amino acids. CDR3 sequence reads: CASSLGPHQEQFF. CDR3 sequence (DNA): TGTGCCAGCAGCCTTGGGCCCCACCAGGAGCAGTTCTTC.

V and J are TRBV7-2 and TRBJ2-1; 13 bases map to TRBD2. Germline V gene data show CDR1 as SGHTA and CDR2 as FQGNSA. V lost 5 bases, J lost 9 bases, and 10 bases stayed unmatched. This CDR3 has 16 amino acids. The CDR3 is CASSPSLAGGPREQFF. In DNA, the CDR3 is TGTGCCAGCAGCCCGTCACTAGCGGGAGGGCCACGTGAGCAGTTCTTC.

J is TRBJ1-1 and V is TRBV4-1; 9 positions match TRBD1. The V segment lost 3 bases and the J segment 5 bases; nucleotides outside the gene matches: 10. There are 16 residues in the CDR3. From germline, CDR1 is MGHRA and CDR2 YSYEKL. CDR3 nucleotides: TGCGCCAGCAGCCAGGACGAACAGGGGGCAACGACTGAAGCTTTCTTT. It codes for CASSQDEQGATTEAFF.

This clonotype showed up many times. The chain is built from TRBV10-3 and TRBJ2-7; 10 nucleotides align to TRBD1. Germline-derived CDR1 and CDR2 are ENHRY and SYGVKD. The CDR3 is made up of 14 amino acids. V lost 2 bases to trimming and J lost 9 bases; unmatched junction nucleotides: 7. CDR3 bases: TGTGCCATCAGTGAGGGTCGACAGGGGGCCGGGCAGTACTTC. Translation: CAISEGRQGAGQYF.

This clonotype was picked up a small number of times. The V gene is TRBV20-1, the J gene TRBJ2-7; TRBD2 matches 12 bases. This CDR3 comprises 16 residues. Losses at the gene ends were 3 bases for V and 4 bases for J; bases not matched to a gene: 10. Germline lookup yields CDR1 DFQATT and CDR2 SNEGSKA (reference sequence). The CDR3 region has the DNA TGCAGTGCTAGGGACCCCCGGACTAGCGGGGCTTACGAGCAGTACTTC. Residues: CSARDPRTSGAYEQYF.

V is TRBV5-1 and J is TRBJ2-1; perhaps D is TRBD1 or TRBD2 (5 bases each). Looked up from germline, CDR1 is SGHRS and CDR2 is YFSETQ. The CDR3 extends over 17 amino acids. Trimming shortened V by 4 bases and J by 4 bases, and 21 bases separated the two germline ends. CDR3 coding DNA: TGCGCCAGCAGCGTGGGCCCTTTCGGGACCCTGTACAATGAGCAGTTCTTC. Residues: CASSVGPFGTLYNEQFF.

This chain joins TRBV27 and TRBJ2-5, with a possible D match to TRBD2 (5 bases). This CDR3 is 14 amino acids long. Germline V gives CDR1 MNHEY, CDR2 SMNVEV (reference sequence). Trimming removed 3 bases at V and 4 bases at J, with 12 bases between. The CDR3 DNA reads as TGTGCCAGCAGTTTGGAGGCGTCGCGAGAGACCCAGTACTTC. Translation gives CASSLEASRETQYF.

This clonotype has at least ten counts. The chain recombines TRBV12-3 or TRBV12-4 with TRBJ1-2; TRBD1 is a possible D gene (5 bases). This CDR3 has 12 residues. With 6 bases removed from V and 5 bases from J, the gap between germline ends came to 10 bases. DNA of the CDR3: TGTGCCAGCAGCTGGGGGGGATATGGCTACACCTTC. It is translated as CASSWGGYGYTF.

This clonotype was counted a few times. This chain links TRBV5-1 with TRBJ2-5; 9 nucleotides match TRBD1. The CDR3 covers 14 residues. With 3 bases clipped from V and 3 bases from J, the junction kept 3 bases outside the gene matches. Germline CDR1 SGHRS, CDR2 YFSETQ. As DNA, the CDR3 is TGCGCCAGCAGCTCGGGGACAGGGAAAGAGACCCAGTACTTC. The encoded protein is CASSSGTGKETQYF.